The 26 T cell receptor beta chains listed next were all sequenced from one sample in a study of cytomegalovirus exposure and HLA in healthy donors. 60 Vbeta and 13 Jbeta primers were used in PCR. Only in-frame clones appear in the TCRdb table, and some are missing; sequencing was by immunoSEQ multiplex PCR. The table lists approximately 130,000 clones, roughly 82% of them singletons. Input material: PBMCs. Receptors were obtained from a woman aged 18-29 years in good health and CMV-seronegative.

On this clone: Other DNA sequences of this sample code for an identical CDR3. The gene calls are TRBV5-4 and TRBJ1-2; 7 nucleotides align to TRBD1. V dropped 0 bases and J dropped 3; count of bases not matched to a gene: 8. Germline V gene sequence: CDR1 SGHNT, CDR2 YYREEE (reference sequence). This CDR3 contains 16 residues. The CDR3 spells CASSLVDRDDDYGYTF. The CDR3 DNA follows: TGTGCCAGCAGCTTGGTCGACAGGGATGATGACTATGGCTACACCTTC.

The chain is built from TRBV9 and TRBJ2-1, with D uncertain. This CDR3 spans 17 amino acids. The germline CDR1 and CDR2 sequences are SGDLS and YYNGEE. V was clipped by 2 bases and J by 3 bases, with 18 bases between them. The CDR3 is CASSVGPSGSRYNEQFF. In DNA, the CDR3 is TGTGCCAGCAGCGTCGGCCCCTCAGGTTCCCGCTACAATGAGCAGTTCTTC.

CDR3 residues: CASSAPSGLRTDTQYF. The CDR3 DNA reads TGCGCCAGCAGCGCGCCCTCAGGGTTACGAACAGATACGCAGTATTTT. The chain couples TRBV5-1 to TRBJ2-3, with a weak D call TRBD1 (5 bases). The CDR3 totals 16 residues. The germline CDR1 and CDR2 sequences are SGHRS and YFSETQ. Trimming cost V 4 bases and J 3 bases, with 18 bases left between them. The full variable domain, its missing parts supplied by reference TRBV5-1 and TRBJ2-3, is KAGVTQTPRYLIKTRGQQVTLSCSPISGHRSVSWYQQTPGQGLQFLFEYFSETQRNKGNFPGRFSGRQFSNSRSEMNVSTLELGDSALYLCASSAPSGLRTDTQYFGPGTRLTVL.

CDR3 sequence: CASSFAPGDYGYTF. DNA for the CDR3: TGTGCCAGCAGCTTCGCCCCAGGGGACTATGGCTACACCTTC. This rearrangement joins TRBV5-6 to TRBJ1-2; tentatively, D is TRBD1 (6 bases). V was clipped by 2 bases and J by 3 bases, with 11 bases between them. Germline lookup yields CDR1 SGHDT and CDR2 YYEEEE. The CDR3 length is 14 residues.

With respect to this clone: One end of the junction fails to match germline, which may point to a read error. The chain's CDR3 is CASNLGEGEAFF. CDR3 sequence (DNA): TGTGCCAGCAACTTAGGAGAGGGAGAAGCTTTCTTT. The chain employs TRBV11-2 and TRBJ1-1, with D unclear. Looked up from germline, CDR1 is SGHAT and CDR2 is FQNNGV. The CDR3 is 12 amino acids.

A few counts support this clone. The germline gene is not matched at one end of the junction; a read error may be the cause. V is TRBV7-7 and J is TRBJ2-2, with 10 bases fitting TRBD1. The CDR3 is 15 residues long. From germline, CDR1 is SSHAT and CDR2 FNYEAQ (reference sequence). The CDR3 DNA reads as TGTGCTAGCAGAGGACAGGGGGTGGGCACCGGGGAGCTGTTTTTT. Translation: CASRGQGVGTGELFF.

The chain recombines TRBV9 with TRBJ2-3; 14 bases are a match to TRBD2. Per germline, CDR1 SGDLS and CDR2 YYNGEE. The CDR3 extends over 17 amino acids. Trimming cost V 3 bases and J 4 bases; bases outside gene matches: 7. As DNA, the CDR3 is TGTGCCAGCAGCGCCAGGCCGGGACTAGCGGGGGCAGATACGCAGTATTTT. The encoded protein is CASSARPGLAGADTQYF.

The chain couples TRBV15 to TRBJ2-3; 7 bases agree with TRBD2. CDR3 length equals 12 residues. Germline V CDR1 and CDR2: LNHNV, YYDKDF (reference sequence). V lost 5 bases, J lost 6 bases, and 2 bases stayed unmatched. CDR3: CATSGLEDTQYF. The CDR3 region has the DNA TGTGCCACCAGCGGACTAGAGGATACGCAGTATTTT.

V is TRBV11-2 and J is TRBJ2-7; TRBD2 matches at 7 bases. The CDR3 contains 15 residues. V lost 5 bases and J lost 3; bases outside the gene matches: 10. CDR1 and CDR2 (germline): SGHAT, FQNNGV. The CDR3 protein is CASSPLRDYLYEQYF. CDR3 bases: TGTGCCAGCAGCCCCCTCCGGGACTACCTCTACGAGCAGTACTTC. Looking up the rest from reference TRBV11-2 and TRBJ2-7 gives the full variable domain: EAGVAQSPRYKIIEKRQSVAFWCNPISGHATLYWYQQILGQGPKLLIQFQNNGVVDDSQLPKDRFSAERLKGVDSTLKIQPAKLEDSAVYLCASSPLRDYLYEQYFGPGTRLTVT.

This chain links TRBV11-1 with TRBJ1-1; D unresolved. The germline V gene has CDR1 SGHAT and CDR2 FQDESV (reference sequence). The length of the CDR3 is 15 residues. Trimming pared 5 bases from V and 3 bases from J, leaving 16 bases between. The CDR3 reads CASSPYRGSDTEAFF. DNA for the CDR3: TGTGCCAGCAGCCCATACCGGGGAAGCGACACTGAAGCTTTCTTT.

The chain combines TRBV10-3 with TRBJ2-6, with a tentative D call TRBD2 (6 bases). Germline loops: CDR1 ENHRY, CDR2 SYGVKD. The V and J ends lost 7 bases and 6 bases respectively, with 13 bases between them. The CDR3 sequence is 14 residues long. The CDR3 sequence is CAITGGGKANVLTF. Here the CDR3 DNA reads TGTGCCATCACCGGTGGGGGGAAGGCCAACGTCCTGACTTTC.

This clone was seen more than once but under ten times. A junction boundary mismatches the germline segment, possibly from a read error. V usage is TRBV20-1 and J usage is TRBJ2-4; tentatively, D is TRBD1 (6 bases). CDR3 length: 10 amino acids. From germline, CDR1 is DFQATT and CDR2 SNEGSKA (reference sequence). CDR3 coding DNA: TGCAGTGCTGGGACAAACAGTCAGTACTTC. It yields the protein CSAGTNSQYF.

The gene calls are TRBV4-3 and TRBJ2-2; perhaps TRBD2 as D (5 bases). Trimming left V 0 bases short and J 5 bases short, with 10 bases between. The CDR3 length is 15 residues. Germline assignment: CDR1 LGHNA and CDR2 YSLEER. CDR3 DNA sequence: TGCGCCAGCAGCCAAGATCTAGCTGGTACCGGGGAGCTGTTTTTT. It encodes CASSQDLAGTGELFF.

This rearrangement joins TRBV9 to TRBJ2-3; TRBD2 aligns across 10 bases. Unmatched junction bases numbered 4, after V lost 2 bases and J lost 1 base. The CDR3 totals 16 residues. Germline V gene lookup returns CDR1 SGDLS and CDR2 YYNGEE. The CDR3 protein is CASSVRGTSGTDTQYF. The CDR3 nucleotides read TGTGCCAGCAGCGTGCGAGGGACTAGCGGCACAGATACGCAGTATTTT.

The chain employs TRBV19 and TRBJ2-2, with 7 bases that match TRBD2. V gave up 7 bases and J gave up 3 bases; unmatched junction bases: 8. CDR3 length: 15 amino acids. Germline values: CDR1 LNHDA, CDR2 SQIVND (reference sequence). This CDR3 is CASTLERGDTGELFF. In DNA, the CDR3 is TGTGCCAGTACCCTAGAGCGGGGCGACACCGGGGAGCTGTTTTTT.

The chain employs TRBV19 and TRBJ1-2, with D possibly TRBD1 on 5 matching bases. Germline V gives CDR1 LNHDA, CDR2 SQIVND (reference sequence). V was trimmed by 6 bases and J by 0 bases, leaving 8 bases between them. The CDR3 runs 13 residues. This CDR3 reads CASRLDTNYGYTF. In nucleotides, the CDR3 is TGTGCCAGTAGATTGGACACTAACTATGGCTACACCTTC.

The gene calls are TRBV5-1 and TRBJ2-5; 8 bases agree with TRBD2. J lost 2 bases, V lost 4 bases, and 10 bases had no gene match. The CDR3 contains 16 residues. Germline V gives CDR1 SGHRS, CDR2 YFSETQ. CDR3 region: CASSLAGSGGQETQYF. As DNA, the CDR3 is TGCGCCAGCAGCCTCGCCGGGAGCGGGGGACAAGAGACCCAGTACTTC.

V gene TRBV6-1 combines with J gene TRBJ1-5, with D possibly matching TRBD1 (6 bases). The V end was cut by 7 bases, the J end by 9 bases, with 19 bases between. From germline, CDR1 is MNHNS and CDR2 SASEGT. CDR3 size: 14 residues. This CDR3 is CASTEWTAPGPQHF. In DNA form, the CDR3 reads TGTGCCAGCACCGAATGGACAGCCCCAGGGCCCCAGCATTTT.

The chain joins TRBV5-1 to TRBJ2-7; 12 bases line up with TRBD2. The germline gives CDR1 SGHRS, CDR2 YFSETQ. The CDR3 contains 14 residues. V was pared by 0 bases and J by 5 bases, with 0 bases of the junction left unmatched. CDR3 nucleotide sequence: TGCGCCAGCAGCTTGGGACTAGCGGGAGACGAGCAGTACTTC. Encoded protein: CASSLGLAGDEQYF.

The V gene is TRBV4-2, the J gene TRBJ1-4, with 8 nucleotides matching TRBD1. With 0 bases clipped from V and 7 bases from J, the junction kept 10 bases outside the gene matches. Germline V lookup: CDR1 LGHNA, CDR2 YNFKEQ. CDR3 length: 17 residues. The CDR3 sequence: CASSQERGNRGAEKLFF. The CDR3 DNA reads TGTGCCAGCAGCCAAGAACGGGGGAACAGGGGGGCTGAAAAACTGTTTTTT.

The gene calls are TRBV7-2 and TRBJ2-1, with 15 bases lining up with TRBD2. The CDR3 is 16 residues long. V was pared by 5 bases and J by 13 bases, with 12 bases of the junction left unmatched. From germline, CDR1 is SGHTA and CDR2 FQGNSA. The CDR3 region has the DNA TGTGCCAGCAGCCCGGTACCGGGACTAGCGGGAGGACGTCAGTTCTTC. Its translation: CASSPVPGLAGGRQFF.

As for this clone: Compared with germline, one end of the junction differs, possibly owing to a read error. The chain has TRBV5-1 and TRBJ2-6; perhaps TRBD1 as D (5 bases). CDR1 and CDR2 (germline): SGHRS, YFSETQ. The CDR3 runs 17 residues. The CDR3 coding sequence is TGCGCCAGCAGCTTCCAACTCATAAGCTCTGGGGCCAACGGCCTGACTTTC. This translates into CASSFQLISSGANGLTF.

The V gene is TRBV11-2, the J gene TRBJ1-2; unclear D gene. Germline CDR1 SGHAT, CDR2 FQNNGV. V gave up 1 base and J gave up 2 bases, with 11 bases separating them. This CDR3 spans 15 amino acids. The CDR3 sequence: CASSLALGGNYGYTF. The CDR3 DNA reads as TGTGCCAGCAGCTTAGCCTTGGGAGGGAACTATGGCTACACCTTC.

On this clone itself: Different DNA sequences within this sample yield the same CDR3. The chain has TRBV7-9 and TRBJ1-1, with a possible D match to TRBD1 (6 bases). The CDR3 is 13 amino acids. Germline CDR1 is SEHNR and CDR2 is FQNEAQ (reference sequence). V gave up 1 base and J gave up 5 bases, with 8 bases separating them. CDR3 coding DNA: TGTGCCAGCAGCTTAGGGCAGGGGACTGAAGCTTTCTTT. Its protein is CASSLGQGTEAFF.

The V gene is TRBV30, the J gene TRBJ1-2; TRBD1 is a possible D gene (5 bases). The CDR3 totals 13 residues. Per germline, CDR1 GTSNPN and CDR2 SVGIG (reference sequence). Trimming shortened V by 0 bases and J by 10 bases, and 15 bases separated the two germline ends. The DNA of the CDR3 is TGTGCCTGGAGTGTCGGACACATAAACCCCTACACCTTC. It specifies CAWSVGHINPYTF. Full variable domain (outside the CDR3, taken from reference TRBV30 and TRBJ1-2): SQTIHQWPATLVQPVGSPLSLECTVEGTSNPNLYWYRQAAGRGLQLLFYSVGIGQISSEVPQNLSASRPQDRQFILSSKKLLLSDSGFYLCAWSVGHINPYTFGSGTRLTVV.

The genes are TRBV4-1 and TRBJ1-2; 10 bases fit TRBD1. CDR3 length equals 13 residues. V gave up 4 bases and J gave up 6 bases; unmatched junction bases: 2. The V gene's germline CDR1 is MGHRA and CDR2 YSYEKL. CDR3 loop: CASSLGQGDGYTF. The CDR3 nucleotides read TGCGCCAGCAGCCTAGGACAGGGGGATGGCTACACCTTC.